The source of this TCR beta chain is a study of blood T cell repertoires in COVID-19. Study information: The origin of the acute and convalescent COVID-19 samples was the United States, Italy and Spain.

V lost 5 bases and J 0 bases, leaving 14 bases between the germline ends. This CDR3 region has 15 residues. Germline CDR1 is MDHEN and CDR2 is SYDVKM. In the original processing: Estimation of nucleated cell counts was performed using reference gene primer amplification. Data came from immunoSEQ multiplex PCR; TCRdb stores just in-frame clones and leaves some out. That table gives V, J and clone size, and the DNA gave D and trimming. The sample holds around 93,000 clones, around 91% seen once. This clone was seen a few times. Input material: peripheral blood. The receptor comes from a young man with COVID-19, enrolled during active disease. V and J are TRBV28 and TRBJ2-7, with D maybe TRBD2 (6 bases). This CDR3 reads CASSTRLGPSYEQYF. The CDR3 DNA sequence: TGTGCCAGCAGTACCAGACTAGGACCCTCCTACGAGCAGTACTTC.